These 31 T cell receptor beta chains were all obtained from the same sample, sequenced in a study of blood T cells in healthy people across ages. Primers used in a second PCR of roughly 6 to 11 cycles were a sample-barcoded 5' primer and a J-beta primer mix. TCRdb called the 5' RACE reads again in MiXCR, with one record for every CDR3 protein. The sample has approximately 730,000 distinct CDR3 sequences, about 48% seen once. Sequencing was carried out using blood. These receptors were obtained from a man older than 75 in good health.

The rearrangement links TRBV9 to TRBJ1-4; 7 bases map to TRBD1. Per the germline V gene, CDR1 is SGDLS and CDR2 is YYNGEE. The CDR3 spans 15 residues. The ends lost 0 bases at V and 8 bases at J; junction bases unmatched: 7. Written as DNA, the CDR3 is TGTGCCAGCAGCGTAGCCGGGGTCAGGGGGGAAAAACTGTTTTTT. This gives the protein CASSVAGVRGEKLFF.

This chain joins TRBV20-1 and TRBJ2-3; 11 bases align to TRBD2. Germline loops: CDR1 DFQATT, CDR2 SNEGSKA (reference sequence). The CDR3 consists of 19 residues. V was pared by 1 base and J by 3 bases, with 15 bases of the junction left unmatched. The CDR3 spells CSARGFSGRAEGPTDTQYF. In DNA, the CDR3 is TGCAGTGCTAGAGGGTTTAGCGGGAGGGCCGAGGGTCCGACAGATACGCAGTATTTT.

The chain carries TRBV10-3 and TRBJ2-7; D possibly corresponds to TRBD2 (6 bases). This CDR3 is 12 amino acids long. From germline, CDR1 is ENHRY and CDR2 SYGVKD. Trimming took off 10 bases at V and 7 bases at J, with 17 bases between the two ends. The CDR3 bases are TGTGCCACCGCCGGAGGGGCTCCAGAGCAGTACTTC. Its protein product is CATAGGAPEQYF.

This clonotype was counted only a few times. The chain links TRBV20-1 to TRBJ2-7; D might be TRBD2 (5 bases). Germline values: CDR1 DFQATT, CDR2 SNEGSKA (reference sequence). V lost 3 bases, J lost 7 bases, and 10 bases lay in between. The CDR3 is 11 amino acids. CDR3 residues: CSASIPGEQYF. In DNA, the CDR3 is TGCAGTGCTAGCATACCGGGGGAGCAGTACTTC.

The chain combines TRBV20-1 with TRBJ2-1, with 7 bases identical to TRBD2. J gave up 0 bases and V 5 bases, and 4 bases lay outside the gene matches. CDR3 length: 14 residues. Germline lookup yields CDR1 DFQATT and CDR2 SNEGSKA (reference sequence). CDR3 DNA sequence: TGCAGTGCTTTAGCGGGCATCTCCTACAATGAGCAGTTCTTC. Its translation is CSALAGISYNEQFF.

This clonotype was observed once. V gene TRBV12-3 or TRBV12-4 combines with J gene TRBJ1-2; D is ambiguous. Trimming shortened V by 8 bases and J by 7 bases, and 14 bases separated the two germline ends. The length of the CDR3 is 12 residues. CDR3 region: CASASGFRGYTF. The CDR3 nucleotides are TGTGCCAGCGCGAGTGGTTTTCGTGGCTACACCTTC.

CDR3: CASSPGMAGGLIPSTDTQYF. The CDR3 nucleotides are TGTGCCAGCAGCCCGGGGATGGCGGGAGGATTGATACCTAGCACAGATACGCAGTATTTT. The V gene is TRBV5-4, the J gene TRBJ2-3; 8 positions match TRBD2. The germline gives CDR1 SGHNT, CDR2 YYREEE (reference sequence). This CDR3 has 20 amino acids. With 4 bases clipped from V and 0 bases from J, the junction kept 19 bases outside the gene matches.

The chain couples TRBV12-3 or TRBV12-4 to TRBJ2-7; D tentatively reads TRBD1 or TRBD2 (7 bases each). This CDR3 contains 15 residues. The V end was cut by 5 bases, the J end by 5 bases, with 19 bases between. The chain's CDR3 is CASSPFFRGGHEQYF. CDR3 DNA: TGTGCCAGCAGTCCGTTTTTCAGGGGGGGCCACGAGCAGTACTTC.

The genes are TRBV7-3 and TRBJ2-3, with TRBD2 identical over 7 bases. The CDR3 is made up of 16 amino acids. The germline V gene has CDR1 SGHTA and CDR2 FQGTGA. Trimming at V came to 5 bases and at J to 5 bases, leaving 13 bases not matched to a gene. The CDR3 DNA reads as TGTGCCAGCAGCCCCCTCTCGAGGGAGGGCCAAGATACGCAGTATTTT. Protein: CASSPLSREGQDTQYF.

This clonotype turned up a few times. The chain is built from TRBV12-3 or TRBV12-4 and TRBJ2-5, with 15 bases identical to TRBD2. V shed 6 bases and J 3 bases; nucleotides not matched to a gene: 2. The CDR3 contains 15 residues. CDR3 residues: CASRRTSGGEETQYF. The CDR3 DNA reads as TGTGCCAGCAGAAGGACTAGCGGGGGGGAAGAGACCCAGTACTTC.

V usage is TRBV7-2 and J usage is TRBJ2-2; no clear D gene. Germline V gene data show CDR1 as SGHTA and CDR2 as FQGNSA. Trimming removed 5 bases at V and 0 bases at J, with 13 bases between. The CDR3 spans 16 residues. CDR3 loop: CASSPPIAANTGELFF. As DNA, the CDR3 is TGTGCCAGCAGCCCACCTATCGCCGCGAACACCGGGGAGCTGTTTTTT.

The chain couples TRBV3-1 to TRBJ2-2; no clear D gene. The V and J ends lost 4 bases and 0 bases respectively, with 9 bases between them. This CDR3 is 15 amino acids long. Per the germline V gene, CDR1 is LGHDT and CDR2 is YNNKEL (reference sequence). This chain's CDR3 is CASSPQETNTGELFF. DNA for the CDR3: TGTGCCAGCAGCCCTCAGGAAACGAACACCGGGGAGCTGTTTTTT.

The J gene is TRBJ1-6, the V gene TRBV12-3 or TRBV12-4; no reliable D call. This CDR3 is 13 amino acids long. The V end was cut by 3 bases, the J end by 9 bases, with 9 bases between. DNA of the CDR3: TGTGCCAGCAGTTTTAGGGATCGTTCACCCCTCCACTTT. Translation gives CASSFRDRSPLHF.

The V gene is TRBV24-1, the J gene TRBJ2-1; TRBD2 aligns across 14 bases. Germline-derived CDR1 and CDR2 are KGHDR and SFDVKD. This CDR3 is 15 amino acids long. J lost 9 bases, V lost 3 bases, and 3 bases had no gene match. The CDR3 loop is CATSDRLAGGFEQFF. DNA for the CDR3: TGTGCCACCAGTGATAGACTAGCGGGAGGGTTTGAGCAGTTCTTC.

This chain joins TRBV25-1 and TRBJ1-5; possible D gene TRBD1, 5 bases. Germline assignment: CDR1 MGHDK and CDR2 SYGVNS. The ends were cut back, 2 bases at V and 2 bases at J, with 10 bases in the middle. The CDR3 covers 15 residues. The CDR3 loop is CASSEKPRGNQPQHF. CDR3 DNA sequence: TGTGCCAGCAGTGAAAAACCCAGGGGCAATCAGCCCCAGCATTTT. The whole variable domain, filled in from reference TRBV25-1 and TRBJ1-5, reads EADIYQTPRYLVIGTGKKITLECSQTMGHDKMYWYQQDPGMELHLIHYSYGVNSTEKGDLSSESTVSRIRTEHFPLTLESARPSHTSQYLCASSEKPRGNQPQHFGDGTRLSIL.

The J gene is TRBJ2-7, the V gene TRBV3-1, with 9 bases aligning to TRBD2. V was pared by 6 bases and J by 7 bases, with 13 bases of the junction left unmatched. Germline lookup yields CDR1 LGHDT and CDR2 YNNKEL (reference sequence). The CDR3 is 15 residues long. This CDR3 reads CASSSTSGWYNEQYF. The CDR3 region has the DNA TGTGCCAGCAGTTCGACTAGCGGATGGTACAATGAGCAGTACTTC.

The CDR3 loop reads CASSLVQLAGGYEQYF. The CDR3 DNA reads as TGTGCCAGCAGCTTAGTTCAACTAGCGGGAGGCTACGAGCAGTACTTC. The rearrangement uses TRBV7-9 and TRBJ2-7, with 12 bases fitting TRBD2. From germline, CDR1 is SEHNR and CDR2 FQNEAQ (reference sequence). This CDR3 has 16 amino acids. The junction had 4 bases not matched to a gene; V was cut back by 1 base and J by 3 bases.

V is TRBV5-1 and J is TRBJ2-5; D gene unclear. Trimming removed 5 bases from V and 3 bases from J, with 8 bases in between. The germline V gene has CDR1 SGHRS and CDR2 YFSETQ. This CDR3 comprises 12 residues. CDR3 nucleotides: TGCGCCAGCAGAATCGCGGAAGAGACCCAGTACTTC. The encoded protein is CASRIAEETQYF.

This clonotype was seen a few times. The chain has TRBV7-2 and TRBJ1-1; TRBD1 matches 7 bases. Unmatched junction bases numbered 12, after V lost 2 bases and J lost 3 bases. Germline V gene sequence: CDR1 SGHTA, CDR2 FQGNSA. CDR3 length equals 17 residues. The CDR3 loop is CASSLKVGTGAHTEAFF. The CDR3 DNA reads TGTGCCAGCAGCTTAAAAGTTGGAACAGGGGCTCACACTGAAGCTTTCTTT.

The chain joins TRBV18 to TRBJ1-4, with D perhaps matching TRBD1 (6 bases). The V and J ends lost 0 bases and 8 bases respectively, with 10 bases between them. The germline CDR1 and CDR2 sequences are KGHSH and LQKENI. The CDR3 consists of 14 residues. Here the CDR3 reads CASSPPTGREKLFF. CDR3 DNA: TGTGCCAGCTCACCACCAACAGGGCGAGAAAAACTGTTTTTT.

This clonotype was picked up a small number of times. CDR3 nucleotide sequence: TGTGCCAGCTTGGACAGGGCTACGAACACCGGGGAGCTGTTTTTT. Encoded protein: CASLDRATNTGELFF. The gene calls are TRBV2 and TRBJ2-2, with 8 positions matching TRBD1. V dropped 8 bases and J dropped 0; count of bases not matched to a gene: 5. The CDR3 covers 15 residues. CDR1 SNHLY and CDR2 FYNNEI come from the germline V gene. Combining the CDR3 with reference TRBV2 and TRBJ2-2 gives the whole variable domain EPEVTQTPSHQVTQMGQEVILRCVPISNHLYFYWYRQILGQKVEFLVSFYNNEISEKSEIFDDQFSVERPDGSNFTLKIRSTKLEDSAMYFCASLDRATNTGELFFGEGSRLTVL.

The rearrangement links TRBV29-1 to TRBJ2-3; TRBD2 aligns across 13 bases. The J segment lost 14 bases and the V segment lost 5 bases, leaving 19 bases of the junction unmatched. CDR3 length equals 16 residues. Germline lookup yields CDR1 SQVTM and CDR2 ANQGSEA. CDR3 amino acids: CSVSGLAGVRNRYAYF. For the CDR3, the DNA is TGCAGCGTTTCAGGACTAGCGGGAGTAAGGAACAGATACGCGTATTTT.

This rearrangement joins TRBV5-1 to TRBJ1-1; D is undetermined. CDR3 length equals 13 residues. V lost 4 bases and J 0 bases, leaving 7 bases between the germline ends. Germline CDR1 is SGHRS and CDR2 is YFSETQ. CDR3 DNA: TGCGCCAGCAGCCGGAACTTGAACACTGAAGCTTTCTTT. It codes for CASSRNLNTEAFF.

The chain recombines TRBV6-5 with TRBJ2-3; the D is unclear. The CDR3 sequence is 12 residues long. Germline V CDR1 and CDR2: MNHEY, SVGAGI. The germline V and J ends were trimmed by 2 bases and 9 bases, with 9 bases remaining between them. CDR3 protein: CASSYTAGTQYF. The CDR3 DNA reads TGTGCCAGCAGTTACACCGCCGGGACGCAGTATTTT.

This clonotype was seen once. The chain links TRBV5-1 to TRBJ1-4; 7 bases are a match to TRBD1. Germline lookup yields CDR1 SGHRS and CDR2 YFSETQ. The J segment lost 7 bases and the V segment lost 0 bases, leaving 3 bases of the junction unmatched. The CDR3 spans 14 residues. The CDR3 coding sequence is TGCGCCAGCAGCTTGGAAACAGGGGTTGAAAAACTGTTTTTT. Its protein product is CASSLETGVEKLFF.

This clonotype appeared a few times. The V call is TRBV2, the J call TRBJ2-6; D is unresolved. Germline CDR1 SNHLY, CDR2 FYNNEI. V lost 0 bases and J lost 0, with 6 bases in between. This CDR3 contains 16 residues. The CDR3 loop is CASSEARDSGANVLTF. The CDR3 DNA reads as TGTGCCAGCAGTGAAGCAAGGGACTCTGGGGCCAACGTCCTGACTTTC.

The genes are TRBV27 and TRBJ2-1; 15 bases map to TRBD2. The CDR3 has 17 amino acids. Germline CDR1 is MNHEY and CDR2 is SMNVEV (reference sequence). V gave up 5 bases and J gave up 9 bases; unmatched junction bases: 11. The DNA for the CDR3 is TGTGCCAGCAGTCTCGGACTAGCGGGAGGGCTTTTCGGTGAGCAGTTCTTC. It codes for CASSLGLAGGLFGEQFF.

V is TRBV20-1 and J is TRBJ2-5; TRBD2 matches 7 bases. Germline V gives CDR1 DFQATT, CDR2 SNEGSKA (reference sequence). V dropped 8 bases and J dropped 4; count of bases not matched to a gene: 16. This CDR3 region has 15 residues. CDR3 bases: TGCAGTCAAGAGCTCCTAGCGGCCGCGGGAGAGACCCAGTACTTC. Protein: CSQELLAAAGETQYF.

The sample holds a few counts of this clonotype. V gene TRBV12-3 or TRBV12-4 combines with J gene TRBJ2-4; D is perhaps TRBD1 (5 bases). The CDR3 sequence is 16 residues long. The ends were cut back, 5 bases at V and 6 bases at J, with 20 bases in the middle. The CDR3 DNA reads TGTGCCAGCAGTCGATCATCCTCTCTAAGGGGAAACATTCAGTACTTC. The encoded protein is CASSRSSSLRGNIQYF.

This chain uses TRBV11-2 with TRBJ2-3; tentatively, D is TRBD1 (8 bases). The germline V gene encodes CDR1 SGHAT and CDR2 FQNNGV. The CDR3 has 15 amino acids. The V end was cut by 4 bases, the J end by 14 bases, with 25 bases between. The CDR3 protein is CASSSAGQVERYAYF. Written as DNA, the CDR3 is TGTGCCAGCAGCTCAGCGGGACAGGTAGAGAGATACGCGTATTTT.

The J gene is TRBJ1-2, the V gene TRBV20-1, with D possibly being TRBD1 (6 bases). This CDR3 region has 14 residues. CDR1 DFQATT and CDR2 SNEGSKA come from the germline V gene (reference sequence). V was shortened by 6 bases and J by 5 bases, with 19 bases between the two germline ends. The CDR3 sequence is CSAPDMGGGYGYTF. DNA of the CDR3: TGCAGTGCACCCGATATGGGGGGCGGATATGGCTACACCTTC.